This T cell receptor beta chain was documented in a study of response to subunit inactivated influenza vaccine. TCRdb recomputed calls from the RT-PCR reads with MiXCR, one row per CDR3 protein. Here the sample spans approximately 500,000 distinct CDR3 sequences, approximately 24% being singletons. This clonotype was detected a few times. J lost 4 bases, V lost 5 bases, and 4 bases had no gene match. Germline assignment: CDR1 MNHEY and CDR2 SVGAGI. This CDR3 region has 14 residues. These same data were also listed under a study on T cells expressing NK-cell markers. That work adds: Template switching by 5'RACE with UMIs generated the TCR beta cDNA. In sorted CD3+CD56+NKG2C+, CD3+CD56+NKG2C- and CD3+CD56-NKG2C+ T cells, TCR beta repertoires were obtained. With respect to HCMV, seven of the eight sequenced donors were seropositive, and one was seronegative. The study found dominant NKG2C+ clonotypes at about 1.0-7.0% of CD8+ T cells in six donors. Expanded clones of NKG2C+ T cells had an unclear HCMV specificity.

The sequencing used CD4+ T cells sorted from PBMCs, collected 12 days after vaccination. The rearrangement uses TRBV6-5 and TRBJ1-5; TRBD1 matches at 8 bases. The sequence was collected from a man between 50 and 59 years old who received an inactivated influenza vaccine. The CDR3: CASSTRQGNQPQHF. CDR3 bases: TGTGCCAGCAGTACACGACAGGGGAATCAGCCCCAGCATTTT.